Listed here are 7 T cell receptor beta chains from one sample, sequenced in a study of memory B cells and T cells in multiple sclerosis. Stimulus-free culture yielded autoproliferating CFSE-dim and non-proliferating CFSE-high T cells, each sequenced separately. Replicate wells were pooled after six to seven days of stimulus-free culture of roughly 5x10^7 CFSE-labeled PBMCs. Generated by immunoSEQ multiplex PCR, the TCRdb table keeps only in-frame clones and is missing some. Here the sample spans 40,000 to 50,000 clones, roughly 80% being singletons. Which antigens these TCRs recognize remains unknown. Sequencing input: PBMCs from blood kept in culture. Receptor source: a human donor with multiple sclerosis.

This chain connects TRBV7-9 to TRBJ1-2; the D gene is possibly TRBD1 (6 bases). Trimming shortened V by 2 bases and J by 5 bases, and 15 bases separated the two germline ends. The CDR3 extends over 15 amino acids. Germline values: CDR1 SEHNR, CDR2 FQNEAQ (reference sequence). This CDR3 is CASSLFADQGYGYTF. In DNA, the CDR3 is TGTGCCAGCAGCTTATTTGCGGATCAGGGGTATGGCTACACCTTC.

The sample holds one count of this clone. J is TRBJ1-1 and V is TRBV4-1, with a weak D call TRBD1 (5 bases). V lost 0 bases, J lost 6 bases, and 8 bases lay in between. Germline loops: CDR1 MGHRA, CDR2 YSYEKL. The CDR3 covers 13 residues. This CDR3 is CASSQDGGAEAFF. CDR3 DNA sequence: TGCGCCAGCAGCCAAGATGGGGGTGCTGAAGCTTTCTTT.

The chain couples TRBV19 to TRBJ1-6, with D possibly matching TRBD1 (5 bases). Germline V gene data show CDR1 as LNHDA and CDR2 as SQIVND (reference sequence). Trimming took 0 bases from V and 6 from J, leaving 12 bases between them. This CDR3 is 16 amino acids long. CDR3 in DNA: TGTGCCAGTAGTATAGATCACCAGGGTGCTAATTCACCCCTCCACTTT. Encoded protein: CASSIDHQGANSPLHF.

The CDR3 nucleotides read TGCAGTGCTAGAGTAACCCTTGCGCAGTATTTT. This translates into CSARVTLAQYF. This sequence joins TRBV20-1 and TRBJ2-3; unclear D gene. Per germline, CDR1 DFQATT and CDR2 SNEGSKA (reference sequence). V dropped 1 base and J dropped 10 bases, with 9 bases sitting between them. This CDR3 comprises 11 residues.

This sequence joins TRBV4-2 and TRBJ2-2, with 8 positions matching TRBD1. Germline V gene lookup returns CDR1 LGHNA and CDR2 YNFKEQ. V dropped 4 bases and J dropped 1; count of bases not matched to a gene: 5. The CDR3 runs 16 residues. DNA for the CDR3: TGTGCCAGCAGCCGAGAGACAGGGGAGAACACCGGGGAGCTGTTTTTT. It is translated as CASSRETGENTGELFF.

This chain links TRBV6-1 with TRBJ1-1, with D hard to call. The CDR3 covers 15 residues. V shed 2 bases and J shed 4 bases, with 14 bases lying between them. Germline CDR1 and CDR2: MNHNS and SASEGT. The CDR3 spells CASSESRSAGTEAFF. The CDR3 DNA follows: TGTGCCAGCAGTGAATCGCGTTCTGCGGGCACTGAAGCTTTCTTT.

The genes are TRBV6-6 and TRBJ2-5; D might be TRBD2 (7 bases). Deletions cut 2 bases from V and 0 bases from J, with 10 bases between. Per germline, CDR1 MNHNY and CDR2 SVGAGI (reference sequence). The CDR3 contains 15 residues. The CDR3 DNA reads TGTGCCAGCAGTTACGGGGGGGGCCACCAAGAGACCCAGTACTTC. Its protein product is CASSYGGGHQETQYF.